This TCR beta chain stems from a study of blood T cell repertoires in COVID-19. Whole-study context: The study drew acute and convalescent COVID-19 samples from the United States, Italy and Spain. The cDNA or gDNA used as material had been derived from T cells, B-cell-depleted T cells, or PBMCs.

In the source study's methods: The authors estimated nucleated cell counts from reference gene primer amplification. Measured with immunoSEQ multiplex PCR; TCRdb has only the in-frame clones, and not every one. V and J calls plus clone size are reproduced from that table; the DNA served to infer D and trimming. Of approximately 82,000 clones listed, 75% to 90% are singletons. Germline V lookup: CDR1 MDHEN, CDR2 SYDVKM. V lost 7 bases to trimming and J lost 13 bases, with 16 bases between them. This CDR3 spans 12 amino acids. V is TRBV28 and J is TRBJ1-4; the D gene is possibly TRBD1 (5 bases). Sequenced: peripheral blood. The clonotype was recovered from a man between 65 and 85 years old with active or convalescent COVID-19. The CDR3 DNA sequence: TGTGCCAGCACCGACCCCGGACACGGACTGTTTTTT. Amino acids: CASTDPGHGLFF.